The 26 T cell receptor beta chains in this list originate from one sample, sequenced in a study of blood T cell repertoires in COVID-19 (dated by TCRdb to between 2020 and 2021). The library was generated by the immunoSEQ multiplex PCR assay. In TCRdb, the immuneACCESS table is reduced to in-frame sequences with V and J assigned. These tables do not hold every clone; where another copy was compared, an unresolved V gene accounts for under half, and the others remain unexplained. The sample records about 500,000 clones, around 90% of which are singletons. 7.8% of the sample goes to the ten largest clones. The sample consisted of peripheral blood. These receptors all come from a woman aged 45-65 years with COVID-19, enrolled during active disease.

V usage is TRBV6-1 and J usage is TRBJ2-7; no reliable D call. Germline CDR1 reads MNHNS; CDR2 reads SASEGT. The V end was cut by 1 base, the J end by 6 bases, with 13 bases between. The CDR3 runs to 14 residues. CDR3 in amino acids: CASSEDIRSLEQYF. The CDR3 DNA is TGTGCCAGCAGTGAAGATATAAGGAGCCTCGAGCAGTACTTC.

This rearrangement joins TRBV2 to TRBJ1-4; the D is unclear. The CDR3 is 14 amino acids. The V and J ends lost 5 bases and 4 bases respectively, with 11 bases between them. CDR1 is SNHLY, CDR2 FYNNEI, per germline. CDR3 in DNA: TGTGCCAGCAGTCCTTACGGGATTAATGAAAAACTGTTTTTT. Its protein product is CASSPYGINEKLFF.

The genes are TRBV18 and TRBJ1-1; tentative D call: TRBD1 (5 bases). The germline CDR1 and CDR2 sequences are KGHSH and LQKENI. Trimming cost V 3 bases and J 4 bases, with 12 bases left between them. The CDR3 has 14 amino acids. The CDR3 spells CASSPVGPSTEAFF. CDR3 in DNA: TGTGCCAGCTCACCCGTGGGGCCCAGCACTGAAGCTTTCTTT.

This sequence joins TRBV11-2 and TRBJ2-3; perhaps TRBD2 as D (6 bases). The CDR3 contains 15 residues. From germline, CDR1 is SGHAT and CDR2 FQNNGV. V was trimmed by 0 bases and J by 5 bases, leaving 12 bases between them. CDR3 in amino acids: CASSLEREEIDTQYF. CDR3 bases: TGTGCCAGCAGCTTAGAAAGGGAGGAGATAGATACGCAGTATTTT.

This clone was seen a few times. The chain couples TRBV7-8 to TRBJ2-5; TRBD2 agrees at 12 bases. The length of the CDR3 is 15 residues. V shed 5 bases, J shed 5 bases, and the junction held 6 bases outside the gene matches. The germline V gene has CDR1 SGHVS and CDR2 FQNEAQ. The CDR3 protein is CASSGTSGGWETQYF. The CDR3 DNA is TGTGCCAGCAGCGGTACTAGCGGGGGGTGGGAGACCCAGTACTTC.

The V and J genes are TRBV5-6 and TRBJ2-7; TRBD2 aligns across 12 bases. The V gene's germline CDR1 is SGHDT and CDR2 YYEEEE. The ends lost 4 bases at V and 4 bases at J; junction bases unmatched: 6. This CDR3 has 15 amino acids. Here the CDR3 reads CASSALAGGQYEQYF. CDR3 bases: TGTGCCAGCAGCGCACTAGCGGGGGGACAATACGAGCAGTACTTC.

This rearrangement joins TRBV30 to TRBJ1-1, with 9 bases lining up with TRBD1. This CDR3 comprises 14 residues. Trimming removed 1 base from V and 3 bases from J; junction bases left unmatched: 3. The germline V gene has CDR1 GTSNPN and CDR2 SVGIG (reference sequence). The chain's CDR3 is CAWSAGQGDTEAFF. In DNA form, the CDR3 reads TGTGCCTGGAGTGCGGGACAGGGCGACACTGAAGCTTTCTTT.

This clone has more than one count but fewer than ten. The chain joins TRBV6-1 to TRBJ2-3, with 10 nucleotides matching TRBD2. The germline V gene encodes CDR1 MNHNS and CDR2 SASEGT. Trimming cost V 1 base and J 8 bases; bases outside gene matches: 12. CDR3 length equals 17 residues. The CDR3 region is CASSEGVSGGAQGTQYF. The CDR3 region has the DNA TGTGCCAGCAGTGAAGGTGTGAGCGGGGGGGCGCAGGGTACGCAGTATTTT.

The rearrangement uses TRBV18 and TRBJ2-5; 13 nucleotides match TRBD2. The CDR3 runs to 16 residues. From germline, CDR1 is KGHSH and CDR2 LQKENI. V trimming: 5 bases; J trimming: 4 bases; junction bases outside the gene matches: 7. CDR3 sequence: CASSGDRLAGGETQYF. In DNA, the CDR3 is TGTGCCAGCTCAGGGGATCGACTAGCGGGGGGAGAGACCCAGTACTTC.

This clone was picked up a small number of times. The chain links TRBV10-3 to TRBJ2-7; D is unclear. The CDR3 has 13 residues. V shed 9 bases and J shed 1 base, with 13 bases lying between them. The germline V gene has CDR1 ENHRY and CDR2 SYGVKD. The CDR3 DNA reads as TGTGCCATATCAGGCGCTGCATCCTACGAGCAGTACTTC. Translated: CAISGAASYEQYF.

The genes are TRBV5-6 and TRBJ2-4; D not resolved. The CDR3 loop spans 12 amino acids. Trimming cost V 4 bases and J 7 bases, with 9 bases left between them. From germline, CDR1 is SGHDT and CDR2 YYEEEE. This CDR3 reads CASSGTRNIQYF. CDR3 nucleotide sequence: TGTGCCAGCAGCGGCACCAGGAACATTCAGTACTTC.

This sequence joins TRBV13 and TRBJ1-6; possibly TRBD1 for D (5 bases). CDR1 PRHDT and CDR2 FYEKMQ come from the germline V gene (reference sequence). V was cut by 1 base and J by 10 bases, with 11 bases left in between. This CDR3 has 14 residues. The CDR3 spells CASSLADSRSPLHF. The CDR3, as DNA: TGTGCCAGCAGCTTAGCCGACAGTCGGTCACCCCTCCACTTT.

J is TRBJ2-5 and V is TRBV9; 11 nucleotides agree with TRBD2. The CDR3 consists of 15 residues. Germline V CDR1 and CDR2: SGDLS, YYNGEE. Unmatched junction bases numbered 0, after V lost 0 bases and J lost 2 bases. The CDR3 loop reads CASSVASGGQETQYF. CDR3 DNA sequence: TGTGCCAGCAGCGTAGCTAGCGGGGGGCAAGAGACCCAGTACTTC.

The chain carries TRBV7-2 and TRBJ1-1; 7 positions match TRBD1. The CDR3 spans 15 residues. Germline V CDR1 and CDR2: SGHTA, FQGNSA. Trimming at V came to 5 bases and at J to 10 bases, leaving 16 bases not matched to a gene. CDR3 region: CASSRTTGRGVRAFF. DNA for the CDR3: TGTGCCAGCAGCAGAACGACAGGGAGAGGGGTCAGAGCTTTCTTT.

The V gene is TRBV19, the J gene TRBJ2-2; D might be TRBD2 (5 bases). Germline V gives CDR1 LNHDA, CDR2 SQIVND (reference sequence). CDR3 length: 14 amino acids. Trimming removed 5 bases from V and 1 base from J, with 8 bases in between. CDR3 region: CASSWERNTGELFF. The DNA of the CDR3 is TGTGCCAGTAGTTGGGAGAGGAACACCGGGGAGCTGTTTTTT.

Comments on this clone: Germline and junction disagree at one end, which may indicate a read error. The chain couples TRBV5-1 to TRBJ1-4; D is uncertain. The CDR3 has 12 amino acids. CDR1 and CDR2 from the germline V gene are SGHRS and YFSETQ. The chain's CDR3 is CASSPNGPGPTF. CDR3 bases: TGCGCCAGCAGCCCGAATGGCCCGGGTCCCACTTTT.

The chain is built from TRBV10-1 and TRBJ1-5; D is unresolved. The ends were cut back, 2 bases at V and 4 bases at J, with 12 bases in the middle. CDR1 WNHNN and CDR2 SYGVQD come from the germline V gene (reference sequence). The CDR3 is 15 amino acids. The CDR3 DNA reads TGCGCCAGCAGTGAGCCAGGATTTTCTAATCAGCCCCAGCATTTT. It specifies CASSEPGFSNQPQHF.

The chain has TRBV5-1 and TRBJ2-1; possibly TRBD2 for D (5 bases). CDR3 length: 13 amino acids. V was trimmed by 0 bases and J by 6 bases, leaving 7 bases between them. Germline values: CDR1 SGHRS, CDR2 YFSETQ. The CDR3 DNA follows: TGCGCCAGCAGCTTGGGACTATCCAATGAGCAGTTCTTC. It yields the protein CASSLGLSNEQFF.

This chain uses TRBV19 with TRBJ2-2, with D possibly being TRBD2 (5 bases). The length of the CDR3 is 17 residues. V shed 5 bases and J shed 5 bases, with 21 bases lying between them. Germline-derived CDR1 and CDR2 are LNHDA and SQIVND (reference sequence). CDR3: CASSFTWRRISTGELFF. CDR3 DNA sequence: TGTGCCAGTAGTTTTACGTGGAGGCGTATTTCAACCGGGGAGCTGTTTTTT.

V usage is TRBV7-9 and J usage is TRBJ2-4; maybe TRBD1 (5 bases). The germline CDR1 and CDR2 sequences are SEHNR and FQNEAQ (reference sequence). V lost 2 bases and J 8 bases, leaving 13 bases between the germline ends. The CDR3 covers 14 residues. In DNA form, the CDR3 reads TGTGCCAGCAGCTTAACGTCCAGGGAAGACATTCAGTACTTC. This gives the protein CASSLTSREDIQYF.

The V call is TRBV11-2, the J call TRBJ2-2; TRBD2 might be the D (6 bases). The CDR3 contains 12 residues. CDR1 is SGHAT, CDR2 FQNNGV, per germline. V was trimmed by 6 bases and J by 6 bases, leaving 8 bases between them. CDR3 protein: CASRGGPGELFF. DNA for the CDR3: TGTGCCAGCAGGGGGGGACCCGGGGAGCTGTTTTTT.

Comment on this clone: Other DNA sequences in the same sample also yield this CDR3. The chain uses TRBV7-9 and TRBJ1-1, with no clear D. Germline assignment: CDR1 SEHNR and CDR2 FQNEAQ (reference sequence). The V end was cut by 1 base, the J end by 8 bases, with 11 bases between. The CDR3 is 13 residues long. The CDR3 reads CASSLEEGTEAFF. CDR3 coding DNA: TGTGCCAGCAGCTTAGAGGAGGGAACGGAAGCTTTCTTT. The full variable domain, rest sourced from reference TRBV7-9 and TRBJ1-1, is DTGVSQNPRHKITKRGQNVTFRCDPISEHNRLYWYRQTLGQGPEFLTYFQNEAQLEKSRLLSDRFSAERPKGSFSTLEIQRTEQGDSAMYLCASSLEEGTEAFFGQGTRLTVV.

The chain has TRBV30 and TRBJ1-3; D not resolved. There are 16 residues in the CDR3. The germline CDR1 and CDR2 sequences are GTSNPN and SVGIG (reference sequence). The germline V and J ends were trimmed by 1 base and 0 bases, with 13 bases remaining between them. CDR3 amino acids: CAWSDSLTFSGNTIYF. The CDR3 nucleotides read TGTGCCTGGAGTGACTCCCTTACCTTCTCTGGAAACACCATATATTTT.

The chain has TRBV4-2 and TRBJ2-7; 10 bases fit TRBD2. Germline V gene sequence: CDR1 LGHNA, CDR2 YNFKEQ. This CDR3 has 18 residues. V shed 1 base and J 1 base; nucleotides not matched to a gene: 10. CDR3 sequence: CASSQAGLAGALSYEQYF. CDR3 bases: TGTGCCAGCAGCCAAGCGGGTCTAGCGGGGGCCCTTTCCTACGAGCAGTACTTC.

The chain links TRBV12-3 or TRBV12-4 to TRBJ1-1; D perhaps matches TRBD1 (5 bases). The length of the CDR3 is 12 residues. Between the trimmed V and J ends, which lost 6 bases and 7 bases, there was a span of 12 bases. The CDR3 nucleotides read TGTGCCAGCAGGGGGGGGGTGATTGAAGCTTTCTTT. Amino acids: CASRGGVIEAFF.

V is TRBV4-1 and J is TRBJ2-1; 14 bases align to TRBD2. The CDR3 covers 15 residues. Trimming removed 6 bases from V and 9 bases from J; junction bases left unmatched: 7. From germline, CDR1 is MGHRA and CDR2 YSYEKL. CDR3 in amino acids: CASSSTSGGVSEQFF. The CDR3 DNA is TGCGCCAGCAGTTCGACTAGCGGGGGGGTGAGTGAGCAGTTCTTC.